Sequencing of this T cell receptor beta chain was carried out in a study of T cell responses to AZD1222 COVID-19 vaccine. Overall study context: Second doses were pooled across both intervals (about 4 or about 12 weeks).

The study's findings and limits: Mostly white British, mostly female donors; authors suggested clonal diversity may be underestimated. Only a handful of AZD1222 recipients were seropositive at baseline. Spike as a whole was targeted by vaccine-associated CD4 TCRs, dominant at 160-218 and 743-854.

The method was immunoSEQ multiplex PCR; TCRdb's version includes in-frame clones alone and lacks a portion of them. This sample has 110,000 or so clones; 75% to 95% occur once, and the top ten carry approximately 5.9%. This CDR3 is 12 amino acids long. Trimming pared 6 bases from V and 5 bases from J, leaving 10 bases between. Germline V gene data show CDR1 as KGHSH and CDR2 as LQKENI. This clone was picked up one time. The antigen is undetermined. The J gene is TRBJ1-1, the V gene TRBV18; the D gene is possibly TRBD1 (5 bases). The TCR was taken from an adult in good health. The sample here was peripheral blood, taken on day 0 of AZD1222 vaccination. CDR3 sequence: CASSAGITEAFF. CDR3 DNA: TGTGCCAGCTCGGCAGGGATAACTGAAGCTTTCTTT.